The 19 T cell receptor beta chains given below trace back to one sample, sequenced in a study of T cells in tuberculosis. Assay: immunoSEQ multiplex PCR; the TCRdb copy retains only in-frame clones and omits some. The sample consists of tens of thousands of clones, 95% of them appearing once. The sample consisted of PBMCs. The receptors come from a donor aged 10 to 29 with latent tuberculosis or without tuberculosis infection.

The chain uses TRBV29-1 and TRBJ2-7; D uncertain. CDR1 and CDR2 (germline): SQVTM, ANQGSEA. Trimming shortened V by 6 bases and J by 7 bases, and 16 bases separated the two germline ends. The CDR3 is 12 residues long. DNA for the CDR3: TGCAGCGTGGAGCGTACGAGTGGAGAGCAGTACTTC. Amino acids: CSVERTSGEQYF.

The rearrangement joins TRBV5-4 to TRBJ1-1; 7 bases match TRBD1. V shed 4 bases, J shed 7 bases, and the junction held 10 bases outside the gene matches. There are 14 residues in the CDR3. From germline, CDR1 is SGHNT and CDR2 YYREEE (reference sequence). The CDR3 region is CASSRPTGVGEAFF. CDR3 sequence (DNA): TGTGCCAGCAGCAGACCAACAGGGGTCGGTGAAGCTTTCTTT.

The chain has TRBV28 and TRBJ2-7, with a tentative D call TRBD1 (6 bases). This CDR3 has 12 residues. The V gene lost 8 bases and the J gene lost 1 base, with 9 bases spanning the gap. The germline CDR1 and CDR2 sequences are MDHEN and SYDVKM. Here the CDR3 reads CASVGQSYEQYF. The CDR3 coding sequence is TGTGCCAGCGTCGGACAGTCCTACGAGCAGTACTTC.

The V gene is TRBV4-3, the J gene TRBJ1-1; D perhaps matches TRBD1 (6 bases). This CDR3 spans 18 amino acids. V lost 0 bases, J lost 0 bases, and 17 bases lay in between. Germline CDR1 reads LGHNA; CDR2 reads YSLEER. The CDR3 bases are TGCGCCAGCAGCCAAGATCAACAGGGCCTCGGGGTGAACACTGAAGCTTTCTTT. It codes for CASSQDQQGLGVNTEAFF.

The chain uses TRBV9 and TRBJ1-1; no clear D gene. Trimming took 4 bases from V and 0 from J, leaving 7 bases between them. The CDR3 spans 13 residues. Germline V gives CDR1 SGDLS, CDR2 YYNGEE. CDR3 nucleotide sequence: TGTGCCAGCAGCACCCGGTTGAACACTGAAGCTTTCTTT. Its protein product is CASSTRLNTEAFF.

On this clone: The same CDR3 also results from other DNA sequences found in this sample. The gene calls are TRBV18 and TRBJ2-3, with 8 bases matching TRBD2. The CDR3 is 15 amino acids. Losses at the gene ends were 1 base for V and 2 bases for J; bases not matched to a gene: 2. Germline CDR1 is KGHSH and CDR2 is LQKENI. As DNA, the CDR3 is TGTGCCAGCTCACCACTAGCGGGGACCACAGATACGCAGTATTTT. Encoded protein: CASSPLAGTTDTQYF. Filled out from reference TRBV18 and TRBJ2-3, the complete variable domain reads NAGVMQNPRHLVRRRGQEARLRCSPMKGHSHVYWYRQLPEEGLKFMVYLQKENIIDESGMPKERFSAEFPKEGPSILRIQQVVRGDSAAYFCASSPLAGTTDTQYFGPGTRLTVL.

V gene TRBV7-9 combines with J gene TRBJ1-3; the match to TRBD1 covers 7 bases. Germline V gene sequence: CDR1 SEHNR, CDR2 FQNEAQ (reference sequence). This CDR3 comprises 14 residues. The ends lost 6 bases at V and 0 bases at J; junction bases unmatched: 2. In DNA form, the CDR3 reads TGTGCCAGCAGGCGGGACAGCTCTGGAAACACCATATATTTT. It translates to CASRRDSSGNTIYF.

In DNA form, the CDR3 reads TGTGCCAGCAGCTTGGTTTCAACAGGGGGCTTTCAGCCCCAGCATTTT. Translating gives CASSLVSTGGFQPQHF. The rearrangement joins TRBV5-5 to TRBJ1-5, with 9 bases that match TRBD1. This CDR3 is 16 amino acids long. V shed 0 bases, J shed 6 bases, and the junction held 7 bases outside the gene matches. Germline CDR1 reads SGHKS; CDR2 reads YYEKEE (reference sequence).

The rearrangement uses TRBV5-1 and TRBJ2-5, with D perhaps matching TRBD2 (6 bases). CDR1 is SGHRS, CDR2 YFSETQ, per germline. The ends were cut back, 3 bases at V and 5 bases at J, with 17 bases in the middle. This CDR3 has 15 amino acids. The CDR3 nucleotides read TGCGCCAGCAGCTCCGGGACTCACCTAGAGGAGACCCAGTACTTC. Its translation is CASSSGTHLEETQYF. Looking up the rest from reference TRBV5-1 and TRBJ2-5 gives the full variable domain: KAGVTQTPRYLIKTRGQQVTLSCSPISGHRSVSWYQQTPGQGLQFLFEYFSETQRNKGNFPGRFSGRQFSNSRSEMNVSTLELGDSALYLCASSSGTHLEETQYFGPGTRLLVL.

The rearrangement links TRBV11-2 to TRBJ2-3; D remains unclear. The CDR3 runs to 15 residues. Per germline, CDR1 SGHAT and CDR2 FQNNGV. Trimming pared 0 bases from V and 1 base from J, leaving 8 bases between. CDR3 DNA sequence: TGTGCCAGCAGCTTAGATATTTCGGGCACAGATACGCAGTATTTT. Amino acid sequence: CASSLDISGTDTQYF.

CDR3: CAWSEGAGGREQYF. CDR3 nucleotide sequence: TGTGCCTGGAGTGAAGGAGCGGGGGGACGCGAGCAGTACTTC. The chain links TRBV30 to TRBJ2-7; TRBD2 aligns across 9 bases. The germline gives CDR1 GTSNPN, CDR2 SVGIG (reference sequence). V was clipped by 1 base and J by 6 bases; unmatched bases: 7. The CDR3 length is 14 residues.

The chain employs TRBV5-1 and TRBJ1-5; D is unresolved. The CDR3 consists of 16 residues. From germline, CDR1 is SGHRS and CDR2 YFSETQ. V was clipped by 0 bases and J by 7 bases, with 17 bases between them. The CDR3 here is CASSLGEGPTDQPQHF. In DNA, the CDR3 is TGCGCCAGCAGCTTGGGGGAGGGTCCAACGGACCAGCCCCAGCATTTT.

The rearrangement links TRBV5-1 to TRBJ1-4; 10 bases align to TRBD1. This CDR3 has 15 residues. J was trimmed by 7 bases and V by 3 bases; bases with no gene match: 6. Germline CDR1 reads SGHRS; CDR2 reads YFSETQ. The CDR3 here is CASSSTGTGAEKLFF. In nucleotides, the CDR3 is TGCGCCAGCAGCTCCACCGGGACAGGGGCTGAAAAACTGTTTTTT. Based on the CDR3 plus reference TRBV5-1 and TRBJ1-4, the full variable domain is KAGVTQTPRYLIKTRGQQVTLSCSPISGHRSVSWYQQTPGQGLQFLFEYFSETQRNKGNFPGRFSGRQFSNSRSEMNVSTLELGDSALYLCASSSTGTGAEKLFFGSGTQLSVL.

The chain has TRBV5-6 and TRBJ1-2; TRBD1 matches 9 bases. This CDR3 spans 15 amino acids. CDR1 and CDR2 from the germline V gene are SGHDT and YYEEEE. Unmatched junction bases numbered 9, after V lost 1 base and J lost 8 bases. This CDR3 reads CASSLTSGTGIGYTF. CDR3 nucleotides: TGTGCCAGCAGCTTGACCTCAGGGACAGGGATCGGCTACACCTTC.

The V and J genes are TRBV19 and TRBJ1-5, with TRBD1 as a possible D gene (6 bases). V lost 6 bases, J lost 1 base, and 13 bases lay in between. Per the germline V gene, CDR1 is LNHDA and CDR2 is SQIVND (reference sequence). The CDR3 contains 15 residues. The CDR3 sequence: CASSPNRVSNQPQHF. The CDR3 DNA reads TGTGCCAGTAGCCCCAACAGGGTGAGCAATCAGCCCCAGCATTTT.

The rearrangement joins TRBV28 to TRBJ1-2, with no clear D. Per the germline V gene, CDR1 is MDHEN and CDR2 is SYDVKM. CDR3 length equals 13 residues. Trimming removed 5 bases from V and 4 bases from J, with 11 bases in between. The DNA for the CDR3 is TGTGCCAGCAGTCCCCCGCGCCCCTATGGCTACACCTTC. It specifies CASSPPRPYGYTF.

As DNA, the CDR3 is TGTGCCAGCAGCCCAGGTTTTGCTGGGAGCAATCAGCCCCAGCATTTT. Its translation: CASSPGFAGSNQPQHF. This rearrangement joins TRBV9 to TRBJ1-5; D ambiguous. V was shortened by 4 bases and J by 1 base, with 15 bases between the two germline ends. Germline loops: CDR1 SGDLS, CDR2 YYNGEE. The CDR3 loop spans 16 amino acids.

The chain joins TRBV11-1 to TRBJ1-5, with TRBD1 as a possible D gene (6 bases). Germline V gene data show CDR1 as SGHAT and CDR2 as FQDESV (reference sequence). Trimming took off 4 bases at V and 7 bases at J, with 20 bases between the two ends. CDR3 size: 16 residues. The CDR3 nucleotides read TGTGCCAGCAGCTCCAACCACAGGGTAGGGAGACAGCCCCAGCATTTT. This sequence encodes CASSSNHRVGRQPQHF.

V gene TRBV2 combines with J gene TRBJ1-2; D is ambiguous. In germline, CDR1 is SNHLY, CDR2 FYNNEI. V was shortened by 8 bases and J by 5 bases, with 9 bases between the two germline ends. The CDR3 spans 11 residues. CDR3 DNA: TGTGCCAGCGGGAGCGATTATGGCTACACCTTC. It yields the protein CASGSDYGYTF.